One sample yielded the 8 T cell receptor beta chains listed below, sequenced in a study of control samples from healthy donors and cancer patients. The method was immunoSEQ multiplex PCR; TCRdb's version includes in-frame clones alone and lacks a portion of them. The repertoire holds about 72,000 clones, 85% to 95% seen once, with 5.8% in the top ten. Sequencing input: blood. These receptors originate from a woman in her sixties or seventies in good health.

This rearrangement joins TRBV28 to TRBJ2-7; possible D gene TRBD1, 5 bases. CDR3 length equals 15 residues. Trimming took 6 bases from V and 2 from J, leaving 17 bases between them. The germline V gene encodes CDR1 MDHEN and CDR2 SYDVKM. The CDR3, as DNA: TGTGCCAGCAGCAACCCAAGACAGCCTACCTACGAGCAGTACTTC. Its protein is CASSNPRQPTYEQYF.

V is TRBV6-2 or TRBV6-3 and J is TRBJ2-5; 9 bases align to TRBD1. The CDR3 runs to 16 residues. Looked up from germline, CDR1 is MNHEY and CDR2 is SVGEGT. After removal of 5 bases from V and 5 bases from J, the junction contained 12 bases not matched to a gene. The CDR3 here is CASSKGLNRGQETQYF. Here the CDR3 DNA reads TGTGCCAGCAGTAAAGGGCTGAACAGGGGGCAGGAGACCCAGTACTTC.

The gene calls are TRBV9 and TRBJ2-7, with TRBD2 matching 9 bases. CDR1 SGDLS and CDR2 YYNGEE come from the germline V gene. The CDR3 spans 15 residues. With 0 bases clipped from V and 3 bases from J, the junction kept 4 bases outside the gene matches. Written as DNA, the CDR3 is TGTGCCAGCAGCGTAGGGGTAGCGGGAGACTACGAGCAGTACTTC. Translating gives CASSVGVAGDYEQYF.

The rearrangement joins TRBV28 to TRBJ1-2, with 10 bases identical to TRBD1. Per germline, CDR1 MDHEN and CDR2 SYDVKM. This CDR3 comprises 14 residues. The J segment lost 11 bases and the V segment lost 5 bases, leaving 11 bases of the junction unmatched. The CDR3 region has the DNA TGTGCCAGCAGTCCCCAGACAGGGGGCGCGAGTTACACCTTC. Its protein is CASSPQTGGASYTF.

This chain uses TRBV28 with TRBJ1-1; D gene unclear. The CDR3 has 12 residues. Germline CDR1 is MDHEN and CDR2 is SYDVKM. V dropped 4 bases and J dropped 1 base, with 4 bases sitting between them. DNA for the CDR3: TGTGCCAGCAGTTCCCAGAACACTGAAGCTTTCTTT. Amino acids: CASSSQNTEAFF. Variable domain in full (rest from reference TRBV28 and TRBJ1-1): DVKVTQSSRYLVKRTGEKVFLECVQDMDHENMFWYRQDPGLGLRLIYFSYDVKMKEKGDIPEGYSVSREKKERFSLILESASTNQTSMYLCASSSQNTEAFFGQGTRLTVV.

The chain couples TRBV15 to TRBJ1-2; no clear D gene. CDR1 is LNHNV, CDR2 YYDKDF, per germline (reference sequence). V was pared by 1 base and J by 7 bases, with 10 bases between. The CDR3 has 13 amino acids. CDR3 amino acids: CATSRGPAAGYTF. The CDR3, as DNA: TGTGCCACCAGCAGAGGGCCCGCCGCTGGCTACACCTTC.

The rearrangement uses TRBV6-5 and TRBJ2-1, with 7 bases aligning to TRBD2. V shed 9 bases and J 8 bases; nucleotides not matched to a gene: 16. CDR3 size: 15 residues. Germline V CDR1 and CDR2: MNHEY, SVGAGI. CDR3 nucleotides: TGTGCCAGTATGAACGGGGGGAACTGGAAGGATGAGCAGTTCTTC. It yields the protein CASMNGGNWKDEQFF.

The rearrangement uses TRBV28 and TRBJ2-7, with D perhaps TRBD2 (6 bases). CDR3 length: 13 residues. Trimming pared 1 base from V and 5 bases from J, leaving 9 bases between. Germline CDR1 reads MDHEN; CDR2 reads SYDVKM. As DNA, the CDR3 is TGTGCCAGCAGTTTATCAGGGACTGACGAGCAGTACTTC. Translating it yields CASSLSGTDEQYF.